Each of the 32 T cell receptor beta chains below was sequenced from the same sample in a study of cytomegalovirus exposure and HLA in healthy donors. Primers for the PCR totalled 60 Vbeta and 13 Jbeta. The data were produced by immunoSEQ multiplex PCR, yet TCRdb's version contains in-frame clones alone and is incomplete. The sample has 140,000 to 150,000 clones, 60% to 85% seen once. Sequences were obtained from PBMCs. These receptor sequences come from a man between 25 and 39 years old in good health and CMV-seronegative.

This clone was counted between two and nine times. CDR3 protein: CASIASGSTDTQYF. The CDR3 DNA sequence: TGTGCCAGCATTGCTAGCGGGAGTACAGATACGCAGTATTTT. This chain uses TRBV28 with TRBJ2-3; TRBD2 matches at 10 bases. This CDR3 region has 14 residues. Germline CDR1 and CDR2: MDHEN and SYDVKM. Trimming at V came to 7 bases and at J to 3 bases, leaving 4 bases not matched to a gene.

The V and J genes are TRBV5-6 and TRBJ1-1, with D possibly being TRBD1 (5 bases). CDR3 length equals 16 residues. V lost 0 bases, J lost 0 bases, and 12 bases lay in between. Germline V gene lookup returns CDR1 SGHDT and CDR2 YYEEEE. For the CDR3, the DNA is TGTGCCAGCAGCTTGGACAGGAGATGGATGAACACTGAAGCTTTCTTT. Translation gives CASSLDRRWMNTEAFF.

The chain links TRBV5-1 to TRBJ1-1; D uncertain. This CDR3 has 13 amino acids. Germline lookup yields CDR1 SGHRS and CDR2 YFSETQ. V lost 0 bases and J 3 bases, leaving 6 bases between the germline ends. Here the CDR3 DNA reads TGCGCCAGCAGCTTGGACCGGGACACTGAAGCTTTCTTT. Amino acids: CASSLDRDTEAFF.

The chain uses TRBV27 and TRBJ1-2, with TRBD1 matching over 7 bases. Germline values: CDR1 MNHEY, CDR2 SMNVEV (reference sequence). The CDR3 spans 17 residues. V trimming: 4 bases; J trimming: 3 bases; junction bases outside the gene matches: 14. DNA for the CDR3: TGTGCCAGCAGTTCTAGACAGGGACGGGTGGGTTACTATGGCTACACCTTC. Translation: CASSSRQGRVGYYGYTF.

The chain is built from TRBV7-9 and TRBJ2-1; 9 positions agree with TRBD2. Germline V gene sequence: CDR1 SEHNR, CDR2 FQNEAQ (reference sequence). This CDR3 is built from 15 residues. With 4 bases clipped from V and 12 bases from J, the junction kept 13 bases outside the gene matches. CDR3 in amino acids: CASSSPSGEATVQFF. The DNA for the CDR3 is TGTGCCAGCAGCTCACCTAGCGGGGAGGCTACGGTGCAGTTCTTC.

CDR3 region: CASRQPGTGGMDNEQFF. For the CDR3, the DNA is TGTGCCAGCAGGCAACCCGGGACAGGGGGTATGGACAATGAGCAGTTCTTC. The chain joins TRBV2 to TRBJ2-1, with 11 positions matching TRBD1. Per germline, CDR1 SNHLY and CDR2 FYNNEI. Losses at the gene ends were 6 bases for V and 5 bases for J; bases not matched to a gene: 12. CDR3 length: 17 amino acids.

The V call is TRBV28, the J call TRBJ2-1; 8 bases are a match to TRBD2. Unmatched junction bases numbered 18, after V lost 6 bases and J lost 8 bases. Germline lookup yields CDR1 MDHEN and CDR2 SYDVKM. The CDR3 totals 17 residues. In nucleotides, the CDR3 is TGTGCCAGCAGCATTTTCATTAGCGGGGTCGGTCTCGATGAGCAGTTCTTC. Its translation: CASSIFISGVGLDEQFF. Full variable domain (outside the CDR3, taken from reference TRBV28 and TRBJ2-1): DVKVTQSSRYLVKRTGEKVFLECVQDMDHENMFWYRQDPGLGLRLIYFSYDVKMKEKGDIPEGYSVSREKKERFSLILESASTNQTSMYLCASSIFISGVGLDEQFFGPGTRLTVL.

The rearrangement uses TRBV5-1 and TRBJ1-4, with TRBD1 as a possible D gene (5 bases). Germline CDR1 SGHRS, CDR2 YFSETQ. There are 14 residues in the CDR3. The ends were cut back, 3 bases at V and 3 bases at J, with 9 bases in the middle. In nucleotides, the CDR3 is TGCGCCAGCAGCTCCCAGGGCGCTAATGAAAAACTGTTTTTT. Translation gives CASSSQGANEKLFF.

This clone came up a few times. The CDR3 spells CASIPGGSSYEQYF. Here the CDR3 DNA reads TGTGCCAGCATCCCAGGTGGGAGCTCCTACGAGCAGTACTTC. The chain couples TRBV6-5 to TRBJ2-5, with D possibly being TRBD2 (5 bases). Near its end, the DNA agrees better with TRBJ2-7, so the J call may be wrong. This CDR3 contains 14 residues. CDR1 is MNHEY and CDR2 is SVGAGI in the germline V gene.

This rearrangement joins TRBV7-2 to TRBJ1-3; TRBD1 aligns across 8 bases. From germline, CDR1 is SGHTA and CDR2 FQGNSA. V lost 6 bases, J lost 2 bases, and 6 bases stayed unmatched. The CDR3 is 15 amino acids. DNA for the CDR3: TGTGCCAGCAGTCCGGGGACAGGCGCTGGAAACACCATATATTTT. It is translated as CASSPGTGAGNTIYF.

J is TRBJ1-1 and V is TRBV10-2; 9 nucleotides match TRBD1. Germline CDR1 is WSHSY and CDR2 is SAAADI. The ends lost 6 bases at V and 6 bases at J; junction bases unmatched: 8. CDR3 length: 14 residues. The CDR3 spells CASRSTGGSPEAFF. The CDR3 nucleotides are TGCGCCAGCAGGTCGACAGGGGGAAGTCCTGAAGCTTTCTTT.

The chain's CDR3 is CASGDINTEAFF. As DNA, the CDR3 is TGTGCCAGCGGGGACATTAACACTGAAGCTTTCTTT. The genes are TRBV28 and TRBJ1-1; TRBD1 is a possible D gene (6 bases). Trimming stripped 8 bases from V and 2 bases from J, with 9 bases between. This CDR3 contains 12 residues. CDR1 and CDR2 from the germline V gene are MDHEN and SYDVKM.

The CDR3 is CASSQRTADSNQPQHF. The CDR3 DNA reads as TGTGCCAGCAGCCAAAGGACAGCTGATAGCAATCAGCCCCAGCATTTT. V gene TRBV16 combines with J gene TRBJ1-5; possibly TRBD1 for D (6 bases). Trimming took 2 bases from V and 0 from J, leaving 11 bases between them. The CDR3 extends over 16 amino acids. The V gene's germline CDR1 is KGHSY and CDR2 FQNENV.

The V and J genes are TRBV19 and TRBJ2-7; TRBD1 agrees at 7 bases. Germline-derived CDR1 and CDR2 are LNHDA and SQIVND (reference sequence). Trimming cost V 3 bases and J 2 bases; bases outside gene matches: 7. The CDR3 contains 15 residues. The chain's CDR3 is CASSIRTGLTYEQYF. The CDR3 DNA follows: TGTGCCAGTAGTATCCGGACAGGCCTAACCTACGAGCAGTACTTC.

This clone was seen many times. CDR3 in amino acids: CASSITAGNTEAFF. CDR3 DNA sequence: TGTGCCAGTAGTATAACGGCGGGCAACACTGAAGCTTTCTTT. The chain has TRBV19 and TRBJ1-1; D is unresolved. Germline V gives CDR1 LNHDA, CDR2 SQIVND (reference sequence). V lost 2 bases and J 2 bases, leaving 9 bases between the germline ends. This CDR3 has 14 amino acids.

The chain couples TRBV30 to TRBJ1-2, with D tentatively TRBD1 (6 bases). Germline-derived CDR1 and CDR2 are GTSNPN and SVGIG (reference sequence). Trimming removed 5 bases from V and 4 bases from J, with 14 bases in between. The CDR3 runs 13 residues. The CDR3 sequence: CAWADSGAYGYTF. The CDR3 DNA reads TGTGCCTGGGCGGACAGTGGGGCCTATGGCTACACCTTC.

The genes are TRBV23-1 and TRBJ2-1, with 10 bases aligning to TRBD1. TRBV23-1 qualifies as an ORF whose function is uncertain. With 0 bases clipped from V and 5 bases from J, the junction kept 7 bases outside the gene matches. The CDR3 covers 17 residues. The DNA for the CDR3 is TGCGCCAGCAGTCAATCGGTGGTTGGGACAGGGGACAATGAGCAGTTCTTC. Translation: CASSQSVVGTGDNEQFF.

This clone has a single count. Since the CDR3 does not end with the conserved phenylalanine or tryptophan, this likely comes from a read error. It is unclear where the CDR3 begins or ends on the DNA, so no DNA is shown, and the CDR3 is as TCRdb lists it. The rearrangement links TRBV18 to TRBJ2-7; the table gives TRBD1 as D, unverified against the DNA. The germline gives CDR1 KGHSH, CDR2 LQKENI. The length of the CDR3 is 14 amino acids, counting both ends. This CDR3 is CASSPSATGGVGRL.

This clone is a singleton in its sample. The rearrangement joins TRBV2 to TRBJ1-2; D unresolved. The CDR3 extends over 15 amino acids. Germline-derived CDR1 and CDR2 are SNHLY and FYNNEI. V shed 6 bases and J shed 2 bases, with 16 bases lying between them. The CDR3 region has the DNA TGTGCCAGCAGCCACACACTACAAACGAACTATGGCTACACCTTC. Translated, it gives CASSHTLQTNYGYTF.

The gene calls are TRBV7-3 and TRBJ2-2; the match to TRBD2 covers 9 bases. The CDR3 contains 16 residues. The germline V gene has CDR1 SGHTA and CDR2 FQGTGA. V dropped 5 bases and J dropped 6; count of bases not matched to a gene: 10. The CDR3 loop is CASSTRGGGASGELFF. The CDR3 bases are TGTGCCAGCAGCACCCGCGGCGGGGGGGCCTCCGGGGAGCTGTTTTTT. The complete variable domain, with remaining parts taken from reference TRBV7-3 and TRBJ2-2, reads GAGVSQTPSNKVTEKGKYVELRCDPISGHTALYWYRQSLGQGPEFLIYFQGTGAADDSGLPNDRFFAVRPEGSVSTLKIQRTERGDSAVYLCASSTRGGGASGELFFGEGSRLTVL.

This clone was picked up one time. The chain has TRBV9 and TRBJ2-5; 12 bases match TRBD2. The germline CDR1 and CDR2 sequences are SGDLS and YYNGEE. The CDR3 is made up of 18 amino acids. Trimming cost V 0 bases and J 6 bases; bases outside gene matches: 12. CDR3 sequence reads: CASSVGASGGAGRKTQYF. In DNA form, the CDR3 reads TGTGCCAGCAGCGTAGGGGCTAGCGGGGGGGCGGGGAGAAAGACCCAGTACTTC.

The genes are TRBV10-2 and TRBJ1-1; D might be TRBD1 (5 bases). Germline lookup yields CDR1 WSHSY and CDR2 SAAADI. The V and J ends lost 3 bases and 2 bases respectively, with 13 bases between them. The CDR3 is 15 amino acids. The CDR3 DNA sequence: TGCGCCAGCAGTGATAGACAGAGACTTAACACTGAAGCTTTCTTT. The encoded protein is CASSDRQRLNTEAFF.

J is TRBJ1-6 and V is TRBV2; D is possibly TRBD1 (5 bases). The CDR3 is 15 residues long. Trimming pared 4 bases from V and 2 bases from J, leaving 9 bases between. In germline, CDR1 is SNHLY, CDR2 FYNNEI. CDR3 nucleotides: TGTGCCAGCAGTGGCGGGGGAGCCTATAATTCACCCCTCCACTTT. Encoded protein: CASSGGGAYNSPLHF.

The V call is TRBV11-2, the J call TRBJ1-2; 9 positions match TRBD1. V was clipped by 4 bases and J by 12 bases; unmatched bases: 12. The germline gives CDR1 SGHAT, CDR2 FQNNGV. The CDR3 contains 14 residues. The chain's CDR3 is CASSSSGGQGRDTF. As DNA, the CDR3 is TGTGCCAGCAGCTCAAGCGGTGGACAGGGGCGCGACACCTTC.

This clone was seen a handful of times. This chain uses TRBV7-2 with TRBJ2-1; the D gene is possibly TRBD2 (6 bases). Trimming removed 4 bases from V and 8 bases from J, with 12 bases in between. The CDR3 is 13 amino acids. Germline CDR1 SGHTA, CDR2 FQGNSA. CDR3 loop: CASSWTWRDEQFF. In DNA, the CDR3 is TGTGCCAGCAGCTGGACCTGGAGGGATGAGCAGTTCTTC.

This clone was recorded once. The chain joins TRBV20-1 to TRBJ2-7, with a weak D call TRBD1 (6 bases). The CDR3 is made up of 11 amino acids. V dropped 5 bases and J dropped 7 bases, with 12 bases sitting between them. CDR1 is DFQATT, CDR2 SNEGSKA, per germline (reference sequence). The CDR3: CSARQGKEQYF. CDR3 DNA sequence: TGCAGTGCTCGGCAGGGGAAAGAGCAGTACTTC.

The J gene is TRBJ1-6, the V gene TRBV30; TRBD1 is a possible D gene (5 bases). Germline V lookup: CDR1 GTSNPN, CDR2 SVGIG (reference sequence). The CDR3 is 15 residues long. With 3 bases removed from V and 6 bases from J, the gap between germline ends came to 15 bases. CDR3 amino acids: CAWRQALLRNSPLHF. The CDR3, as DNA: TGTGCCTGGAGACAGGCCCTTCTTCGTAATTCACCCCTCCACTTT.

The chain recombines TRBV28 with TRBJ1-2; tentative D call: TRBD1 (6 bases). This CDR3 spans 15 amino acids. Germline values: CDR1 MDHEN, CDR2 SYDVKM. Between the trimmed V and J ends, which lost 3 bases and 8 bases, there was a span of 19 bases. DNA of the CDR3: TGTGCCAGCAGTTTCGGGGCAGGGGCGGGCCAGGGCTACACCTTC. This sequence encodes CASSFGAGAGQGYTF.

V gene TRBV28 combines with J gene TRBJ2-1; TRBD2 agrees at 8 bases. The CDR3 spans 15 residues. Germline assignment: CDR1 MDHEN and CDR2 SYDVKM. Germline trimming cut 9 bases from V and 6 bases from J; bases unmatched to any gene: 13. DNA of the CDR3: TGTGCCAGTCGAACCGGGACTAGGCCTACCAATGAGCAGTTCTTC. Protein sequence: CASRTGTRPTNEQFF.

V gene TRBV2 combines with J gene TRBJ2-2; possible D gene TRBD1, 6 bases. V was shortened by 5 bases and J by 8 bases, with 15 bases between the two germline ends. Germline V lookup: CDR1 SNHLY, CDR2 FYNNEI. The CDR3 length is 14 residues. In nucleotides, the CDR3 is TGTGCCAGCAGTCCCGGACAGTCCCGAGGGGAGCTGTTTTTT. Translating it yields CASSPGQSRGELFF.

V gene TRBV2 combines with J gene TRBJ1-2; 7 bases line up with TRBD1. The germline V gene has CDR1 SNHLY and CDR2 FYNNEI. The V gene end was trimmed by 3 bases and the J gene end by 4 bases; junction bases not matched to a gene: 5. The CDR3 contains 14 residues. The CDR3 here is CASSDTGQFYGYTF. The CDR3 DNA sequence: TGTGCCAGCAGTGATACGGGACAGTTCTATGGCTACACCTTC. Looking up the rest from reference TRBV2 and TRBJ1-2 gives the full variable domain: EPEVTQTPSHQVTQMGQEVILRCVPISNHLYFYWYRQILGQKVEFLVSFYNNEISEKSEIFDDQFSVERPDGSNFTLKIRSTKLEDSAMYFCASSDTGQFYGYTFGSGTRLTVV.

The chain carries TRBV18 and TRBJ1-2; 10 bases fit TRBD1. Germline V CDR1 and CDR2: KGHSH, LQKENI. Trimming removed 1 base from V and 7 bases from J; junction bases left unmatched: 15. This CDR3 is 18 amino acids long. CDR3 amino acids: CASSPRTATGGDGRGYTF. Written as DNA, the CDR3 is TGTGCCAGCTCACCACGTACCGCGACAGGGGGCGACGGTCGTGGCTACACCTTC.